This is a list of T cell receptor beta chains from one sample in a study of blood T cells in healthy people across ages. TCRdb fed the 5' RACE reads into MiXCR, producing one record per CDR3 protein. There are 650,000 to 950,000 distinct CDR3 sequences in the sample; around 45% occur only once, and roughly 19% lies in the top ten. Sequences were obtained from blood. The receptors stem from a man aged 55 to 70 in good health. Both conserved end residues are part of each CDR3. Each record gives: V gene, clone size, J gene, D gene, CDR3 DNA, CDR3 protein. The D gene is left open where the match is weak. Size values are once, few and many counts, or a class for expanded clones, and some rows have none.

TRBV20-1,few,TRBJ2-5,TRBD1,TGCAGTGCTTACCTCGGACAGGGGGCGGAGACCCAGTACTTC,CSAYLGQGAETQYF
TRBV9,.,TRBJ2-3,TRBD2,TGTGCCAGCAGCCCCAGGGAGGGTACAAGCACAGATACGCAGTATTTT,CASSPREGTSTDTQYF
TRBV3-1,.,TRBJ2-1,.,TGTGCCAGCAGCCAAGAATGGGGTCTGGGTGTTGGTGAGCAGTTCTTC,CASSQEWGLGVGEQFF
TRBV14,.,TRBJ2-1,TRBD2,TGTGCCAGCAGCCAAGGGCGGGGGGCGCGCCGGGCTACCAAGTACAATGAGCAGTTCTTC,CASSQGRGARRATKYNEQFF
TRBV20-1,few,TRBJ2-1,TRBD2,TGCAGTGCTAGAAGCACTAGCGGGGGGGTTGGCATAGAGCAGTTCTTC,CSARSTSGGVGIEQFF
TRBV7-6,few,TRBJ1-1,.,TGTGCCAGCGGAGACAGGATTGAAGCTTTCTTT,CASGDRIEAFF
TRBV20-1,.,TRBJ2-7,TRBD2,TGCAGTGCTTCCTATGGCGGGGGTCACAATGAGCAGTACTTC,CSASYGGGHNEQYF
TRBV27,.,TRBJ2-5,.,TGTGCCAGCAGTTCGTTCGGGGCGCGTGAAGAGACCCAGTACTTC,CASSSFGAREETQYF
TRBV5-5,many,TRBJ1-2,.,TGTGCCAGCACGGGCCGAACTAACTATGGCTACACCTTC,CASTGRTNYGYTF
TRBV5-8,few,TRBJ2-6,.,TGTGCCAGCAGCTTGTGGCAGGGGACATCTGGGGCCAACGTCCTGACTTTC,CASSLWQGTSGANVLTF
TRBV9,few,TRBJ2-3,TRBD2,TGTGCCAGCAGCCTATTCGGGACTAGCAATGGAGATACGCAGTATTTT,CASSLFGTSNGDTQYF
TRBV2,.,TRBJ2-3,.,TGTGCCAGCAGTGCGGGTACGCAGTATTTT,CASSAGTQYF
TRBV5-5,.,TRBJ1-1,.,TGTGCCAGCAGCCTACAGGGAGGGGCGGCCAAAGCTTTCTTT,CASSLQGGAAKAFF
TRBV7-2,.,TRBJ2-7,TRBD2,TGTGCCAGCAGAAGAGCGGGGGGCGGCGACGAGCAGTACTTC,CASRRAGGGDEQYF
TRBV10-3,few,TRBJ2-1,TRBD1,TGTGCCATCGGAGCCGGCCCTCTAGTCACAGGGGGGAATGAGCAGTTCTTC,CAIGAGPLVTGGNEQFF
TRBV4-1,.,TRBJ2-1,TRBD1,TGCGCCAGCAGTCTCAGGTATACAGGGGCCAGCAATGAGCAGTTCTTC,CASSLRYTGASNEQFF
TRBV5-8,few,TRBJ1-2,TRBD1,TGTGCCAGCAGCTTGAGCGGACAGGGAATTGGCTACACCTTC,CASSLSGQGIGYTF
TRBV11-2,.,TRBJ2-7,.,TGTGCCAGCAGCTTAGGCCCCCGGACAAGCTACGAGCAGTACTTC,CASSLGPRTSYEQYF
TRBV5-1,few,TRBJ2-1,TRBD2,TGCGCCAGCAGCCTCGCCCCAGCGGGGAAATACAATGAGCAGTTCTTC,CASSLAPAGKYNEQFF
TRBV6-1,.,TRBJ2-7,.,TGTGCCAGCAGTGAATCTAGGGGGTCGGAGCAGTACTTC,CASSESRGSEQYF
TRBV9,.,TRBJ2-1,.,TGTGCCAGCAGCGTAGCGGGGGGCGGGCTTGAGCAGTTCTTC,CASSVAGGGLEQFF
TRBV5-1,.,TRBJ2-1,TRBD2,TGCGCCAGCAGCCCACCGACTAGCGGGGGTCAAGGTAATGAGCAGTTCTTC,CASSPPTSGGQGNEQFF
TRBV4-3,.,TRBJ2-5,.,TGCGCCAGCAGCCAAAGCCGAGAGGAAAAAGAGCAGTACTTC,CASSQSREEKEQYF
TRBV14,few,TRBJ2-3,.,TGTGCCAGCAGCCAAGAGCGGATTACAGATACGCAGTATTTT,CASSQERITDTQYF
TRBV5-1,few,TRBJ2-6,.,TGCGCCAGCAGCCAGAATAGCAGGGCTGGGGCCAACGTCCTGACTTTC,CASSQNSRAGANVLTF
TRBV29-1,.,TRBJ2-7,.,TGCAGCGGTGAGGATGGGACCCTCTACGAGCAGTACTTC,CSGEDGTLYEQYF
TRBV7-9,.,TRBJ2-1,TRBD1,TGTGCCAGCAGCTTAACAGGGGGCATGTCGAGGGAGCAGTTCTTC,CASSLTGGMSREQFF
TRBV6-2/TRBV6-3,few,TRBJ1-5,.,TGTGCCAGCAGACAAACAGGGAACGGTCAGCCCCAGCATTTT,CASRQTGNGQPQHF
TRBV6-2/TRBV6-3,once,TRBJ1-4,.,TGTGCCAGCAGCCCACCGGGACATCGTGAAAAACTGTTTTTT,CASSPPGHREKLFF
TRBV20-1,.,TRBJ2-5,TRBD2,TGCAGTGCACTAGCGGGGGCCCAAGAGACCCAGTACTTC,CSALAGAQETQYF
TRBV5-1,few,TRBJ2-3,.,TGCGCCAGCGGGGAAGGGACCGTACCGCGCACAGATACGCAGTATTTT,CASGEGTVPRTDTQYF
TRBV20-1,.,TRBJ2-7,.,TGCAGTGCTACCCCCGGGACTTTCTACGAGCAGTACTTC,CSATPGTFYEQYF
TRBV2,.,TRBJ2-7,TRBD1,TGTGCCAGCAGGCTGACAGGGGTTGACTACGAGCAGTACTTC,CASRLTGVDYEQYF
TRBV7-3,many,TRBJ2-7,.,TGTGCCAGCAGCGACGCAGGGGCCCACTCCGAGCAGTACTTC,CASSDAGAHSEQYF
TRBV2,once,TRBJ2-1,TRBD2,TGTGCCAGCAGCGGGACTAGCCACAATGAGCAGTTCTTC,CASSGTSHNEQFF
TRBV7-2,.,TRBJ2-4,TRBD2,TGTGCCAGCAGCTTATCCGGGGGGGGGCGAAACATTCAGTACTTC,CASSLSGGGRNIQYF
TRBV5-6,few,TRBJ1-1,.,TGTGCCAGCAGCTGGCAGAACACTGAAGCTTTCTTT,CASSWQNTEAFF
TRBV12-3/TRBV12-4,few,TRBJ2-1,.,TGTGCCAGCAGGATGACTAGGTACAATGAGCAGTTCTTC,CASRMTRYNEQFF
TRBV6-6,few,TRBJ1-1,.,TGTGCCAGCAGGAACCGAGCAGAGTTGAACACTGAAGCTTTCTTT,CASRNRAELNTEAFF
TRBV7-9,.,TRBJ1-4,.,TGTGCCAGCAGCACTAGAAGAGGGAGCGCTAATGAAAAACTGTTTTTT,CASSTRRGSANEKLFF
TRBV30,few,TRBJ2-1,.,TGTGCCTGGAGTGGATTGGATGAGCAGTTCTTC,CAWSGLDEQFF
TRBV2,.,TRBJ2-4,TRBD1,TGTGCCAGCAGTGAAGCGGGGACAGAGCAGTACTTC,CASSEAGTEQYF
TRBV27,many,TRBJ1-6,.,TGTGCCAGCAGTTTTTCAAATTCACCCCTCCACTTT,CASSFSNSPLHF
TRBV28,.,TRBJ2-3,.,TGTGCCAGCAGTTTATCAGGAGTTGGGCCGCAGTATTTT,CASSLSGVGPQYF
TRBV18,few,TRBJ1-4,.,TGTGCCAGCTCGCAACTCAAGGTGACCACTAATGAAAAACTGTTTTTT,CASSQLKVTTNEKLFF
TRBV3-1,.,TRBJ1-4,.,TGTGCCAGCAGCCAATATTATAATTTGGCGACAGGCAGTACCGAAAAACTGTTTTTT,CASSQYYNLATGSTEKLFF
TRBV10-3,.,TRBJ1-4,.,TGTGCCTCGGGAGCCGGACGGTCAAATGAAAAACTGTTTTTT,CASGAGRSNEKLFF
TRBV3-1,few,TRBJ2-3,TRBD2,TGTGCCAGCAGCCACACTAGCGGGCGAGATACGCAGTATTTT,CASSHTSGRDTQYF
TRBV25-1,few,TRBJ1-1,TRBD1,TGTGCCAGCAAGGGACAGATGAACACTGAAGCTTTCTTT,CASKGQMNTEAFF
TRBV18,.,TRBJ1-2,TRBD1,TGTGCCAGCTCACCAACGACAGGGGGTAGGGATGGCTACACCTTC,CASSPTTGGRDGYTF
TRBV28,.,TRBJ2-4,.,TGTGCCAGCAGTTCAGTGGGGTTAGACAAAAACATTCAGTACTTC,CASSSVGLDKNIQYF
TRBV6-4,.,TRBJ2-1,TRBD2,TGTGCCAGCAGTCCCCTTGGACTAGCGGGGGCCTACAATGAGCAGTTCTTC,CASSPLGLAGAYNEQFF
TRBV20-1,few,TRBJ2-5,.,TGCAGTGCCATTCAACCTACCGGGGTAGAGACCCAGTACTTC,CSAIQPTGVETQYF
TRBV7-2,.,TRBJ2-1,.,TGTGCCAGCAGCTCCCGGGCTATACACAGCTCCTACAATGAGCAGTTCTTC,CASSSRAIHSSYNEQFF